These 25 T cell receptor beta chains came from one sample sequenced in a study of blood T cell repertoires in COVID-19. Produced via immunoSEQ multiplex PCR; TCRdb's table is partial and in-frame only. The sample holds 180,000 or so clones, about nine tenths seen once. Sequences were obtained from peripheral blood. Source of these receptors: a man between 18 and 35 years old with active or convalescent COVID-19.

The chain is built from TRBV11-2 and TRBJ2-1; TRBD2 matches at 14 bases. Germline-derived CDR1 and CDR2 are SGHAT and FQNNGV. V trimming: 0 bases; J trimming: 9 bases; junction bases outside the gene matches: 4. This CDR3 contains 16 residues. CDR3 sequence reads: CASSLEGLAGVGEQFF. CDR3 nucleotide sequence: TGTGCCAGCAGCTTAGAGGGACTAGCGGGGGTAGGTGAGCAGTTCTTC.

The chain carries TRBV29-1 and TRBJ1-2; D possibly corresponds to TRBD1 (5 bases). The CDR3 sequence is 14 residues long. Trimming cost V 1 base and J 4 bases, with 13 bases left between them. The germline gives CDR1 SQVTM, CDR2 ANQGSEA. The DNA of the CDR3 is TGCAGCGTTGAAGTCTTAAGGGGTTCCTATGGCTACACCTTC. Amino acid sequence: CSVEVLRGSYGYTF. Full variable domain (missing parts from reference TRBV29-1 and TRBJ1-2): SAVISQKPSRDICQRGTSLTIQCQVDSQVTMMFWYRQQPGQSLTLIATANQGSEATYESGFVIDKFPISRPNLTFSTLTVSNMSPEDSSIYLCSVEVLRGSYGYTFGSGTRLTVV.

The chain has TRBV5-1 and TRBJ2-3, with D unclear. From germline, CDR1 is SGHRS and CDR2 YFSETQ. The CDR3 has 15 residues. The V end lost 0 bases, the J end lost 2 bases, and 10 bases lay between the germline ends. DNA for the CDR3: TGCGCCAGCAGCTTGGACGGCGGTTACACAGATACGCAGTATTTT. This codes for CASSLDGGYTDTQYF.

The CDR3, as DNA: TGTGCCAGCAGCTTTGACAGGGGGACAGATACGCAGTATTTT. Its translation is CASSFDRGTDTQYF. J is TRBJ2-3 and V is TRBV5-4; 9 bases line up with TRBD1. V gave up 2 bases and J gave up 3 bases; unmatched junction bases: 1. The CDR3 loop spans 14 amino acids. Germline values: CDR1 SGHNT, CDR2 YYREEE (reference sequence).

The V gene is TRBV5-4, the J gene TRBJ1-2; TRBD1 aligns across 12 bases. V shed 4 bases, J shed 2 bases, and the junction held 6 bases outside the gene matches. Germline CDR1 SGHNT, CDR2 YYREEE (reference sequence). CDR3 length: 16 amino acids. The CDR3 sequence: CASSARDRGQNYGYTF. The CDR3 bases are TGTGCCAGCAGCGCCCGGGACAGGGGGCAGAACTATGGCTACACCTTC.

This chain joins TRBV29-1 and TRBJ1-1, with TRBD1 matching over 8 bases. CDR1 is SQVTM and CDR2 is ANQGSEA in the germline V gene. V shed 3 bases, J shed 2 bases, and the junction held 5 bases outside the gene matches. CDR3 length: 14 residues. This CDR3 is CSVDEDRANTEAFF. DNA for the CDR3: TGCAGCGTTGATGAGGACAGGGCTAACACTGAAGCTTTCTTT. The whole variable domain, remainder taken from reference TRBV29-1 and TRBJ1-1, is SAVISQKPSRDICQRGTSLTIQCQVDSQVTMMFWYRQQPGQSLTLIATANQGSEATYESGFVIDKFPISRPNLTFSTLTVSNMSPEDSSIYLCSVDEDRANTEAFFGQGTRLTVV.

This clone was picked up one time. This rearrangement joins TRBV6-5 to TRBJ2-1; TRBD2 matches at 9 bases. The CDR3 contains 16 residues. The junction had 4 bases not matched to a gene; V was cut back by 0 bases and J by 4 bases. From germline, CDR1 is MNHEY and CDR2 SVGAGI. CDR3 residues: CASSYSETSGYNEQFF. Here the CDR3 DNA reads TGTGCCAGCAGTTACTCCGAGACTAGCGGATACAATGAGCAGTTCTTC.

The genes are TRBV3-1 (or the pseudogene TRBV3-2) and TRBJ2-3; D unclear. Germline loops: CDR1 LGHDT, CDR2 YNNKEL (reference sequence). Trimming took 1 base from V and 10 from J, leaving 12 bases between them. The CDR3 is made up of 13 amino acids. The CDR3 is CASSQVLFEAQYF. The CDR3 nucleotides are TGTGCCAGCAGCCAAGTCTTATTCGAGGCGCAGTATTTT.

This sequence joins TRBV29-1 and TRBJ1-1, with TRBD1 matching 7 bases. V shed 1 base and J 2 bases; nucleotides not matched to a gene: 7. From germline, CDR1 is SQVTM and CDR2 ANQGSEA. The CDR3 loop spans 15 amino acids. For the CDR3, the DNA is TGCAGCGTTGAAGTATCTGGGACAGTCAACACTGAAGCTTTCTTT. Translated: CSVEVSGTVNTEAFF. Full variable domain (remainder filled in from reference TRBV29-1 and TRBJ1-1): SAVISQKPSRDICQRGTSLTIQCQVDSQVTMMFWYRQQPGQSLTLIATANQGSEATYESGFVIDKFPISRPNLTFSTLTVSNMSPEDSSIYLCSVEVSGTVNTEAFFGQGTRLTVV.

CDR3 DNA sequence: TGCAGCGTTGAAGAAGACCGGACAGGGGTCAAGTATGGCTACACCTTC. This sequence encodes CSVEEDRTGVKYGYTF. The chain couples TRBV29-1 to TRBJ1-2, with 9 positions matching TRBD1. CDR3 length: 16 residues. Germline V gene sequence: CDR1 SQVTM, CDR2 ANQGSEA. Germline trimming cut 0 bases from V and 5 bases from J; bases unmatched to any gene: 10.

The rearrangement uses TRBV2 and TRBJ2-3; 7 nucleotides agree with TRBD1. After removal of 6 bases from V and 2 bases from J, the junction contained 5 bases not matched to a gene. There are 14 residues in the CDR3. The germline gives CDR1 SNHLY, CDR2 FYNNEI. CDR3 sequence (DNA): TGTGCCAGCAGGCAGGGGGTCGCCACAGATACGCAGTATTTT. Residues: CASRQGVATDTQYF.

This rearrangement joins TRBV7-5 to TRBJ1-3; the table assigns TRBD1, which was not confirmed against the DNA. TRBV7-5 is reported as a pseudogene. This CDR3 spans 21 amino acids. The CDR3 bases are TGTGCCAGAAGCTTCATATTACAGGGGGAAAAATTTGGATTCTCTGGAAACACCATATATTTT. Protein product: CARSFILQGEKFGFSGNTIYF.

This rearrangement joins TRBV10-3 to TRBJ1-5, with 9 nucleotides matching TRBD1. Trimming at V came to 4 bases and at J to 2 bases, leaving 0 bases not matched to a gene. Per the germline V gene, CDR1 is ENHRY and CDR2 is SYGVKD. The CDR3 runs to 14 residues. The CDR3 reads CAISGDRGNQPQHF. The DNA for the CDR3 is TGTGCCATCAGTGGGGACAGGGGCAATCAGCCCCAGCATTTT.

This chain links TRBV29-1 with TRBJ2-3, with TRBD1 identical over 7 bases. This CDR3 spans 14 amino acids. V shed 7 bases and J 2 bases; nucleotides not matched to a gene: 9. CDR1 is SQVTM, CDR2 ANQGSEA, per germline. This chain's CDR3 is CSAQTGSITDTQYF. For the CDR3, the DNA is TGCAGCGCGCAGACAGGGTCCATCACAGATACGCAGTATTTT.

The chain links TRBV5-1 to TRBJ2-2, with TRBD1 identical over 9 bases. Germline CDR1 and CDR2: SGHRS and YFSETQ. This CDR3 is 17 amino acids long. Losses at the gene ends were 3 bases for V and 5 bases for J; bases not matched to a gene: 11. The CDR3 region is CASSWASTDRGTGELFF. The CDR3 DNA reads TGCGCCAGCAGCTGGGCCTCGACAGACAGGGGGACCGGGGAGCTGTTTTTT.

The gene calls are TRBV7-9 and TRBJ1-1, with D maybe TRBD1 (5 bases). Trimming stripped 5 bases from V and 8 bases from J, with 15 bases between. The CDR3 extends over 13 amino acids. The germline V gene encodes CDR1 SEHNR and CDR2 FQNEAQ (reference sequence). CDR3 sequence: CASSRGTLQEAFF. CDR3 nucleotides: TGTGCCAGCAGCCGCGGGACCCTACAGGAAGCTTTCTTT.

The chain couples TRBV25-1 to TRBJ1-2; tentatively, D is TRBD1 (6 bases). CDR3 length equals 12 residues. Germline V gene lookup returns CDR1 MGHDK and CDR2 SYGVNS. Trimming stripped 5 bases from V and 6 bases from J, with 10 bases between. In DNA form, the CDR3 reads TGTGCCAGCAGTCACACAGGGAATGGCTACACCTTC. Translated, it gives CASSHTGNGYTF.

The chain's CDR3 is CASSIPGTGNSYNEQFF. The CDR3 DNA sequence: TGTGCCAGCAGCATACCCGGGACAGGGAACTCCTACAATGAGCAGTTCTTC. This chain uses TRBV6-2 or TRBV6-3 with TRBJ2-1, with 9 bases fitting TRBD1. The V and J ends lost 6 bases and 0 bases, in that order; junction bases with no gene match: 9. Per the germline V gene, CDR1 is MNHEY and CDR2 is SVGEGT. The CDR3 covers 17 residues.

The V and J genes are TRBV5-1 and TRBJ1-1; the D is unclear. Germline V gene data show CDR1 as SGHRS and CDR2 as YFSETQ. The V end was cut by 1 base, the J end by 2 bases, with 9 bases between. The CDR3 is 14 amino acids. The CDR3 DNA reads as TGCGCCAGCAGCTTGATTGGAGGTAACACTGAAGCTTTCTTT. Protein sequence: CASSLIGGNTEAFF.

The chain combines TRBV7-9 with TRBJ2-1, with a weak D call TRBD2 (5 bases). The CDR3 spans 17 residues. Trimming left V 3 bases short and J 0 bases short, with 15 bases between. Per germline, CDR1 SEHNR and CDR2 FQNEAQ (reference sequence). The CDR3 sequence: CASSFPLTGSSYNEQFF. For the CDR3, the DNA is TGTGCCAGCAGCTTCCCACTCACGGGGAGCTCCTACAATGAGCAGTTCTTC.

The chain combines TRBV5-5 with TRBJ2-5; 11 bases fit TRBD2. Per germline, CDR1 SGHKS and CDR2 YYEKEE (reference sequence). The CDR3 runs to 17 residues. V was pared by 2 bases and J by 1 base, with 7 bases of the junction left unmatched. CDR3 coding DNA: TGTGCCAGCAGCTTTCCCCTAGCGGGAGGTTCCCAAGAGACCCAGTACTTC. Translated: CASSFPLAGGSQETQYF.

This clone was seen just once. The chain uses TRBV12-3 or TRBV12-4 and TRBJ1-1; D remains ambiguous. Deletions cut 5 bases from V and 6 bases from J, with 10 bases between. The length of the CDR3 is 12 residues. The CDR3: CASSRVGAEAFF. CDR3 coding DNA: TGTGCCAGCAGTCGGGTAGGCGCTGAAGCTTTCTTT.

The chain uses TRBV2 and TRBJ2-6; no definite D call. Germline CDR1 is SNHLY and CDR2 is FYNNEI. The CDR3 sequence is 14 residues long. Trimming took off 6 bases at V and 0 bases at J, with 6 bases between the two ends. CDR3 nucleotide sequence: TGTGCCAGCAGCGAGTTCTCTGGGGCCAACGTCCTGACTTTC. Residues: CASSEFSGANVLTF.

This chain uses TRBV4-2 with TRBJ2-5; 10 nucleotides match TRBD2. The trim removed 1 base at V and 2 bases at J, leaving 1 base unmatched. Germline-derived CDR1 and CDR2 are LGHNA and YNFKEQ. CDR3 size: 15 residues. CDR3 DNA sequence: TGTGCCAGCAGCCAAGCTAGCGGGGGACAAGAGACCCAGTACTTC. This encodes CASSQASGGQETQYF.

The gene calls are TRBV11-2 and TRBJ2-5; 7 bases fit TRBD1. The germline gives CDR1 SGHAT, CDR2 FQNNGV. This CDR3 contains 14 residues. After removal of 4 bases from V and 5 bases from J, the junction contained 7 bases not matched to a gene. The CDR3 loop reads CASSSAGGRETQYF. In DNA, the CDR3 is TGTGCCAGCAGCTCGGCAGGGGGAAGGGAGACCCAGTACTTC.